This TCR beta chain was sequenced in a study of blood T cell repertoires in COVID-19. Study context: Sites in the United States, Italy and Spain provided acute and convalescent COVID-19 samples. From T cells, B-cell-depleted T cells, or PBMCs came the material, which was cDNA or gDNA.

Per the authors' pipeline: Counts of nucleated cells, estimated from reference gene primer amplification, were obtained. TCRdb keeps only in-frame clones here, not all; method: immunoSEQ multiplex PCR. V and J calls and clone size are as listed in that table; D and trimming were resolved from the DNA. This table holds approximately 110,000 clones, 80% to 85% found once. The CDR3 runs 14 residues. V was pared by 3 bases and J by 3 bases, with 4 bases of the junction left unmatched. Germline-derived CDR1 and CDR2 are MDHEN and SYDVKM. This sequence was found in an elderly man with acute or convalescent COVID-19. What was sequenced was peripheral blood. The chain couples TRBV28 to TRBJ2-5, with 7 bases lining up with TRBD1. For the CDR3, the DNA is TGTGCCAGCAGTTTCCAGGACAGGAAAGAGACCCAGTACTTC. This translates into CASSFQDRKETQYF.